Given below is one TCR beta chain in context. Individuals drawn from 24 US areas were about 18 to 100 years old. Two negative PCRs, clearance, or symptom resolution characterized the recovered Cohort 3 donors. Original processing notes: Reference gene primer amplification gave nucleated cell count estimates. Assay used: immunoSEQ multiplex PCR; TCRdb lists only in-frame clones, some missing. Clone size and the V and J calls come from that table; the DNA yielded D and trimming. This table holds 310,000 or so clones, roughly 87% found once. This specimen comes from a study of blood T cell repertoires in COVID-19. Looking at the study overall: The cDNA or gDNA used as material had been derived from T cells, B-cell-depleted T cells, or PBMCs.

The CDR3 covers 14 residues. The ends lost 4 bases at V and 4 bases at J; junction bases unmatched: 5. The V gene's germline CDR1 is ENHRY and CDR2 SYGVKD. Sample: PBMCs or T cells enriched from blood (not recorded which). This receptor was obtained from a woman between 18 and 29 years old who had recovered from COVID-19. This chain uses TRBV10-3 with TRBJ1-2; 8 bases align to TRBD1. CDR3 coding DNA: TGTGCCATCAGTGCTGACAGGGGTGGCTATGGCTACACCTTC. It is translated as CAISADRGGYGYTF.